This TCR beta chain originates from a study of T cell changes during pregnancy in multiple sclerosis. Between the trimmed V and J ends, which lost 3 bases and 0 bases, there was a span of 9 bases. The germline CDR1 and CDR2 sequences are MDHEN and SYDVKM. The CDR3 consists of 15 residues. TCRdb keeps only in-frame clones here, not all; method: immunoSEQ multiplex PCR. The table has around 57,000 clones, more than 75% seen once. The chain has TRBV28 and TRBJ1-5; maybe TRBD1 (5 bases). This receptor was obtained from a female donor with multiple sclerosis, enrolled in a pregnancy study. Sequenced material: peripheral blood, taken in the second trimester of pregnancy. In DNA, the CDR3 is TGTGCCAGCAGTTTTCGGGGGAATAGCAATCAGCCCCAGCATTTT. Amino acid sequence: CASSFRGNSNQPQHF.